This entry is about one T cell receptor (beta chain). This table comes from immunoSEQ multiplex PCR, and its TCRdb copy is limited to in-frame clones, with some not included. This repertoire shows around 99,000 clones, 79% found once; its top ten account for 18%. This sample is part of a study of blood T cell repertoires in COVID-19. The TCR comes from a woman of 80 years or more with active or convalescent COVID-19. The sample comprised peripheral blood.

The CDR3 bases are TGTGCCAGCAGCTTGGATGGGACTAGCGCTCGGGAGACCCAGTACTTC. Amino acid sequence: CASSLDGTSARETQYF. The chain is built from TRBV5-5 and TRBJ2-5, with TRBD2 matching 10 bases. CDR1 and CDR2 (germline): SGHKS, YYEKEE (reference sequence). This CDR3 is 16 amino acids long. V shed 0 bases, J shed 5 bases, and the junction held 7 bases outside the gene matches.